This TCR beta chain was sequenced in a study of T cell responses to AZD1222 COVID-19 vaccine. Study findings and constraints: Clonal diversity was possibly underestimated; the donors were predominantly white British and more often female. Once two AZD1222 doses were given, Spike-specific TCR breadth and depth went up. Reports indicate that nearly half of spike-specific TCRs are directed at unmutated variant regions.

This clone was found once. Its specificity is not known. The CDR3 extends over 16 amino acids. V gave up 5 bases and J gave up 6 bases; unmatched junction bases: 11. CDR1 is KGHSH and CDR2 is LQKENI in the germline V gene. Profiling relied on immunoSEQ multiplex PCR, and the TCRdb table lists in-frame clones only, not all of them. This table has around 120,000 clones, about 90% appearing once. The clonotype originates from an adult who received the AZD1222 COVID-19 vaccine. This material consisted of peripheral blood, taken 28 days after the second AZD1222 dose. The gene calls are TRBV18 and TRBJ2-2, with 8 bases that match TRBD1. The CDR3: CASSSGQGNLAGELFF. CDR3 DNA sequence: TGTGCCAGCTCATCCGGACAGGGAAATTTAGCCGGGGAGCTGTTTTTT.